This entry lists 27 T cell receptor beta chains sequenced from one sample in a study of cytomegalovirus exposure and HLA in healthy donors. The PCR contained 60 Vbeta and 13 Jbeta primers. Libraries were prepared by immunoSEQ multiplex PCR; TCRdb keeps only in-frame clonotypes and omits some of them. The data show some 150,000 clones, around 86% seen once. Sequenced: PBMCs. The source of these receptors is a woman between 45 and 65 years old in good health and CMV-seropositive.

The rearrangement links TRBV7-2 to TRBJ2-7; D unclear. Germline CDR1 SGHTA, CDR2 FQGNSA. The CDR3 totals 14 residues. With 2 bases removed from V and 2 bases from J, the gap between germline ends came to 10 bases. The CDR3 protein is CASSLSPGPYEQYF. For the CDR3, the DNA is TGTGCCAGCAGCTTATCCCCAGGCCCCTACGAGCAGTACTTC.

The rearrangement uses TRBV6-6 and TRBJ2-7; TRBD2 agrees at 9 bases. The length of the CDR3 is 16 residues. Germline CDR1 and CDR2: MNHNY and SVGAGI (reference sequence). V lost 4 bases, J lost 5 bases, and 12 bases stayed unmatched. The CDR3 DNA sequence: TGTGCCAGCAGTTCCCTTCTAGCGGGGAGATCCCACGAGCAGTACTTC. It encodes CASSSLLAGRSHEQYF.

The chain joins TRBV18 to TRBJ2-1, with 11 bases that match TRBD1. The length of the CDR3 is 15 residues. Unmatched junction bases numbered 7, after V lost 5 bases and J lost 7 bases. Germline V lookup: CDR1 KGHSH, CDR2 LQKENI. The chain's CDR3 is CASSGRDRGGNEQFF. Written as DNA, the CDR3 is TGTGCCAGCTCAGGCCGGGACAGGGGGGGGAATGAGCAGTTCTTC. Supplemented by reference TRBV18 and TRBJ2-1, the full variable domain reads NAGVMQNPRHLVRRRGQEARLRCSPMKGHSHVYWYRQLPEEGLKFMVYLQKENIIDESGMPKERFSAEFPKEGPSILRIQQVVRGDSAAYFCASSGRDRGGNEQFFGPGTRLTVL.

V usage is TRBV9 and J usage is TRBJ2-4; D is unclear. Trimming removed 3 bases at V and 1 base at J, with 8 bases between. CDR1 is SGDLS and CDR2 is YYNGEE in the germline V gene. This CDR3 spans 14 amino acids. CDR3 loop: CASSGSGAKNIQYF. In nucleotides, the CDR3 is TGTGCCAGCAGCGGGTCAGGCGCCAAAAACATTCAGTACTTC.

V usage is TRBV7-2 and J usage is TRBJ2-3; 10 bases are a match to TRBD2. Germline V CDR1 and CDR2: SGHTA, FQGNSA. The CDR3 loop spans 14 amino acids. The V and J ends lost 5 bases and 6 bases, in that order; junction bases with no gene match: 5. Here the CDR3 reads CASSLLAGDDTQYF. The CDR3 DNA reads as TGTGCCAGCAGCCTTCTAGCGGGGGATGATACGCAGTATTTT. Full variable domain (outside the CDR3, taken from reference TRBV7-2 and TRBJ2-3): GAGVSQSPSNKVTEKGKDVELRCDPISGHTALYWYRQSLGQGLEFLIYFQGNSAPDKSGLPSDRFSAERTGGSVSTLTIQRTQQEDSAVYLCASSLLAGDDTQYFGPGTRLTVL.

With respect to this clone: This CDR3 is also generated by other DNA sequences in the sample. The rearrangement uses TRBV6-5 and TRBJ1-5; TRBD1 might be the D (5 bases). V lost 0 bases, J lost 5 bases, and 8 bases lay in between. CDR1 and CDR2 from the germline V gene are MNHEY and SVGAGI. The CDR3 loop spans 14 amino acids. CDR3 loop: CASSYSEGYQPQHF. As DNA, the CDR3 is TGTGCCAGCAGTTACTCGGAGGGGTATCAGCCCCAGCATTTT.

The rearrangement joins TRBV23-1 to TRBJ1-2; D is uncertain. TRBV23-1 is placed among ORFs of uncertain function. V lost 7 bases and J lost 9, with 18 bases in between. The CDR3 loop spans 13 amino acids. The CDR3 here is CASIVTSPKCYTF. CDR3 nucleotide sequence: TGCGCCAGCATAGTTACCTCCCCAAAGTGCTACACCTTC.

The V and J genes are TRBV28 and TRBJ2-7; TRBD2 matches 7 bases. This CDR3 is 15 amino acids long. The germline gives CDR1 MDHEN, CDR2 SYDVKM. Unmatched junction bases numbered 9, after V lost 2 bases and J lost 5 bases. CDR3 nucleotides: TGTGCCAGCAGTTTAGTGGGGGGGAGGGACCACGAGCAGTACTTC. This sequence encodes CASSLVGGRDHEQYF.

The chain employs TRBV5-1 and TRBJ2-1; tentative D call: TRBD2 (6 bases). The CDR3 is made up of 14 amino acids. V was cut by 2 bases and J by 6 bases, with 12 bases left in between. Germline V gene data show CDR1 as SGHRS and CDR2 as YFSETQ. CDR3 residues: CASSLRPGGNEQFF. CDR3 sequence (DNA): TGCGCCAGCAGCTTACGCCCCGGGGGCAATGAGCAGTTCTTC. The full variable domain, with the rest looked up from reference TRBV5-1 and TRBJ2-1, is KAGVTQTPRYLIKTRGQQVTLSCSPISGHRSVSWYQQTPGQGLQFLFEYFSETQRNKGNFPGRFSGRQFSNSRSEMNVSTLELGDSALYLCASSLRPGGNEQFFGPGTRLTVL.

This sequence joins TRBV2 and TRBJ2-7; weak D call: TRBD2 (6 bases). Germline assignment: CDR1 SNHLY and CDR2 FYNNEI. V was clipped by 8 bases and J by 5 bases, with 19 bases between them. The CDR3 runs 14 residues. CDR3: CASLPGGGPNEQYF. The CDR3 DNA follows: TGTGCCAGCCTACCCGGAGGAGGGCCAAACGAGCAGTACTTC.

The V and J genes are TRBV6-1 and TRBJ2-1; 11 nucleotides agree with TRBD1. After removal of 5 bases from V and 6 bases from J, the junction contained 6 bases not matched to a gene. CDR1 is MNHNS, CDR2 SASEGT, per germline. The CDR3 loop spans 15 amino acids. The CDR3 sequence is CASSTSGTGGNEQFF. The CDR3 bases are TGTGCCAGCAGTACCTCCGGGACAGGGGGCAATGAGCAGTTCTTC.

The chain employs TRBV6-5 and TRBJ2-1; D is unclear. V dropped 4 bases and J dropped 2 bases, with 6 bases sitting between them. CDR1 is MNHEY, CDR2 SVGAGI, per germline. The CDR3 has 13 residues. The CDR3 region is CASSFRAYNEQFF. The CDR3 DNA sequence: TGTGCCAGCAGTTTCCGGGCCTACAATGAGCAGTTCTTC.

V usage is TRBV7-2 and J usage is TRBJ2-2; D possibly corresponds to TRBD2 (5 bases). Per the germline V gene, CDR1 is SGHTA and CDR2 is FQGNSA. The CDR3 length is 15 residues. Trimming cost V 5 bases and J 6 bases, with 16 bases left between them. CDR3 residues: CASSPGYLYAGELFF. The CDR3 DNA follows: TGTGCCAGCAGCCCGGGGTATCTATACGCCGGGGAGCTGTTTTTT.

V is TRBV7-9 and J is TRBJ2-1, with TRBD2 matching over 13 bases. V lost 1 base, J lost 2 bases, and 2 bases stayed unmatched. The CDR3 extends over 17 amino acids. CDR1 is SEHNR, CDR2 FQNEAQ, per germline (reference sequence). CDR3 coding DNA: TGTGCCAGCAGCTTAGGGACTAGCGGGAGAGCCTACAATGAGCAGTTCTTC. This sequence encodes CASSLGTSGRAYNEQFF.

The chain carries TRBV28 and TRBJ1-2; D uncertain. The CDR3 is 14 amino acids. Germline V gene lookup returns CDR1 MDHEN and CDR2 SYDVKM. The V end lost 3 bases, the J end lost 6 bases, and 14 bases lay between the germline ends. The CDR3 loop reads CASSFEALANGYTF. The CDR3 DNA is TGTGCCAGCAGTTTTGAGGCCCTCGCAAATGGCTACACCTTC.

The V call is TRBV19, the J call TRBJ2-1; 13 nucleotides match TRBD2. Germline V gene lookup returns CDR1 LNHDA and CDR2 SQIVND (reference sequence). The trim removed 3 bases at V and 14 bases at J, leaving 7 bases unmatched. This CDR3 has 14 residues. Here the CDR3 DNA reads TGTGCCAGTAGTATCCTAGGACTAGCGGGAGTTAAGTTCTTC. This translates into CASSILGLAGVKFF.

A few counts support this clone. Here the CDR3 reads CASSYGEANEKLFF. CDR3 nucleotide sequence: TGTGCCAGCAGCTACGGGGAGGCTAATGAAAAACTGTTTTTT. The chain couples TRBV7-9 to TRBJ1-4; D gene uncertain. The germline CDR1 and CDR2 sequences are SEHNR and FQNEAQ (reference sequence). The CDR3 is 14 residues long. Trimming took 4 bases from V and 3 from J, leaving 9 bases between them.

The chain is built from TRBV20-1 and TRBJ2-3, with D unclear. This CDR3 is 11 amino acids long. Trimming stripped 7 bases from V and 4 bases from J, with 9 bases between. CDR1 and CDR2 (germline): DFQATT, SNEGSKA (reference sequence). Here the CDR3 reads CSVGYADTQYF. Here the CDR3 DNA reads TGCAGTGTCGGTTATGCAGATACGCAGTATTTT.

The V call is TRBV30, the J call TRBJ1-2, with 11 bases fitting TRBD1. The CDR3 is 13 amino acids. Germline V CDR1 and CDR2: GTSNPN, SVGIG (reference sequence). With 1 base clipped from V and 7 bases from J, the junction kept 2 bases outside the gene matches. The CDR3, as DNA: TGTGCCTGGAGTGGGACAGGGGGCCTTGGCTACACCTTC. It yields the protein CAWSGTGGLGYTF. Looking up the rest from reference TRBV30 and TRBJ1-2 gives the full variable domain: SQTIHQWPATLVQPVGSPLSLECTVEGTSNPNLYWYRQAAGRGLQLLFYSVGIGQISSEVPQNLSASRPQDRQFILSSKKLLLSDSGFYLCAWSGTGGLGYTFGSGTRLTVV.

The V call is TRBV13, the J call TRBJ2-3; maybe TRBD2 (6 bases). The germline V gene has CDR1 PRHDT and CDR2 FYEKMQ (reference sequence). CDR3 length equals 17 residues. With 4 bases removed from V and 6 bases from J, the gap between germline ends came to 23 bases. DNA of the CDR3: TGTGCCAGCAGCTACCGAGGAGGACCCCGGGGGTCGGATACGCAGTATTTT. This translates into CASSYRGGPRGSDTQYF.

V usage is TRBV7-2 and J usage is TRBJ2-5, with TRBD2 matching over 8 bases. Looked up from germline, CDR1 is SGHTA and CDR2 is FQGNSA. This CDR3 is built from 16 residues. The V segment lost 2 bases and the J segment 5 bases; nucleotides outside the gene matches: 10. The CDR3 DNA reads as TGTGCCAGCAGCTTATATAGGAGCGGGGGTTTGGAGACCCAGTACTTC. It is translated as CASSLYRSGGLETQYF.

Comments on this clone: The junction shows a germline mismatch at one end, possibly a read error. This rearrangement joins TRBV7-9 to TRBJ1-2, with D tentatively TRBD1 (6 bases). CDR1 SEHNR and CDR2 FQNEAQ come from the germline V gene (reference sequence). The CDR3 has 14 amino acids. Here the CDR3 reads CSSSFYRASYGYTF. Here the CDR3 DNA reads TGTTCCAGCAGTTTCTACAGGGCGTCCTATGGCTACACCTTC. Complete variable domain (other parts from reference TRBV7-9 and TRBJ1-2): DTGVSQNPRHKITKRGQNVTFRCDPISEHNRLYWYRQTLGQGPEFLTYFQNEAQLEKSRLLSDRFSAERPKGSFSTLEIQRTEQGDSAMYLCSSSFYRASYGYTFGSGTRLTVV.

The chain joins TRBV15 to TRBJ2-1, with a weak D call TRBD2 (7 bases). Between the trimmed V and J ends, which lost 1 base and 0 bases, there was a span of 13 bases. Germline V gene data show CDR1 as LNHNV and CDR2 as YYDKDF (reference sequence). The CDR3 is made up of 17 amino acids. The CDR3 here is CATSRGGGQSSYNEQFF. The CDR3 DNA follows: TGTGCCACCAGCAGAGGGGGGGGCCAGAGCTCCTACAATGAGCAGTTCTTC.

CDR3 loop: CSVANPGLDANEQFF. DNA for the CDR3: TGCAGCGTCGCTAATCCGGGACTAGACGCCAATGAGCAGTTCTTC. The rearrangement joins TRBV29-1 to TRBJ2-1; 8 bases match TRBD2. Trimming took 6 bases from V and 6 from J; bases not matched to a gene: 13. In germline, CDR1 is SQVTM, CDR2 ANQGSEA. The CDR3 sequence is 15 residues long.

The chain has TRBV5-1 and TRBJ2-2; D possibly corresponds to TRBD2 (5 bases). The germline CDR1 and CDR2 sequences are SGHRS and YFSETQ. Trimming removed 5 bases from V and 7 bases from J, with 18 bases in between. The CDR3 contains 15 residues. The CDR3 region is CASRVGDRVHGELFF. The CDR3 region has the DNA TGCGCCAGCAGAGTGGGAGATCGGGTGCACGGGGAGCTGTTTTTT.

The genes are TRBV27 and TRBJ1-2, with D possibly matching TRBD1 (5 bases). Germline lookup yields CDR1 MNHEY and CDR2 SMNVEV (reference sequence). This CDR3 spans 13 amino acids. V was cut by 3 bases and J by 6 bases, with 11 bases left in between. The DNA of the CDR3 is TGTGCCAGCAGTTTCGAGCAGGGCCATGGCTACACCTTC. Protein product: CASSFEQGHGYTF.

This rearrangement joins TRBV5-6 to TRBJ1-6; a possible D gene is TRBD1 (6 bases). Trimming shortened V by 4 bases and J by 7 bases, and 15 bases separated the two germline ends. This CDR3 contains 15 residues. CDR1 SGHDT and CDR2 YYEEEE come from the germline V gene. CDR3 sequence: CASSQTGVGNSPLHF. Here the CDR3 DNA reads TGTGCCAGCAGCCAGACAGGAGTCGGGAATTCACCCCTCCACTTT.